This T cell receptor beta chain was profiled in a study of radiation and T cells in renal cell carcinoma. Findings and limits, study-wide: No pretreatment tumor biopsies were available for baseline clonotypes.

The protocol was immunoSEQ multiplex PCR, while the TCRdb copy is restricted to in-frame clones and leaves out a portion. The table has roughly 100,000 clones, 65% to 90% seen once; the top ten hold around 7.9%. Trimming took 0 bases from V and 5 from J, leaving 17 bases between them. CDR3 length equals 16 residues. CDR1 is MGHRA, CDR2 YSYEKL, per germline. The sample's time point: baseline pretreatment blood. The treatment is: 15 Gy SBRT to primary tumor, nephrectomy 4 weeks later. Radiation-treated patients gave blood at baseline, week 2 and week 4. The patient's renal cell carcinoma had clear cell pathology. A word on this clone: Its antigen is currently unknown.

The chain links TRBV4-1 to TRBJ2-7; TRBD2 might be the D (6 bases). This receptor was obtained from a man aged 50 to 59 with renal cell carcinoma. The sample was blood, taken from a patient whose treatment included radiotherapy and nephrectomy. The CDR3 loop is CASSQEVVSGADEQYF. The CDR3 nucleotides read TGCGCCAGCAGCCAAGAAGTTGTTAGCGGAGCTGACGAGCAGTACTTC.